This entry lists 10 T cell receptor beta chains sequenced from one sample in a study of T cells in Graves' hyperthyroidism and ophthalmopathy. Regions amplified from RNA transcripts were the TCR beta CDR3 regions. The primer set for the first-round RT-PCR of the TCR CDR3 was HTBI. TCRdb processed the multiplex PCR reads anew with MiXCR; each CDR3 protein has one entry. The data hold fewer than 750,000 distinct CDR3 sequences, with under 15% observed a single time. Sequencing used blood. The origin of the receptors is a woman aged 40 to 50 with Graves' ophthalmopathy.

This clonotype was observed a handful of times. V usage is TRBV6-1 and J usage is TRBJ1-5, with 7 bases identical to TRBD1. J was trimmed by 2 bases and V by 4 bases; bases with no gene match: 5. Per germline, CDR1 MNHNS and CDR2 SASEGT. CDR3 length: 15 amino acids. The CDR3 sequence is CASSGGGAGNQPQHF. CDR3 DNA sequence: TGTGCCAGCAGTGGAGGGGGCGCGGGCAATCAGCCCCAGCATTTT.

This clonotype was seen a few times. The chain links TRBV7-9 to TRBJ2-4; D call uncertain. The CDR3 covers 14 residues. Germline V gene lookup returns CDR1 SEHNR and CDR2 FQNEAQ (reference sequence). Trimming pared 7 bases from V and 0 bases from J, leaving 10 bases between. In DNA, the CDR3 is TGTGCCAGCACTAACGACCCAGCCAAAAACATTCAGTACTTC. This encodes CASTNDPAKNIQYF.

Here the CDR3 DNA reads TGTGCTAGTGGTTCCATCCCGACAGGGGATAGTCGGCCCCAGCATTTT. Its protein product is CASGSIPTGDSRPQHF. V and J are TRBV12-5 and TRBJ1-5, with TRBD1 matching 8 bases. After removal of 4 bases from V and 9 bases from J, the junction contained 14 bases not matched to a gene. The CDR3 totals 16 residues. The V gene's germline CDR1 is LGHNT and CDR2 FRNRAP.

As to this clonotype: With a much larger clone just one base away, this may be a read error. The chain is built from TRBV12-3 or TRBV12-4 and TRBJ2-2; possibly TRBD2 for D (5 bases). The CDR3 runs 12 residues. The CDR3: CASRPEAGEPFF. The CDR3 nucleotides are TGTGCCAGCAGGCCAGAAGCCGGGGAGCCGTTTTTT.

As concerns this clonotype: An end of the junction does not agree with germline; a read error may underlie this. This chain links TRBV5-1 with TRBJ1-1, with 7 bases fitting TRBD1. The CDR3 length is 14 residues. From germline, CDR1 is SGHRS and CDR2 YFSETQ. DNA for the CDR3: TGCCCCAGCAGCTTACAGGGGTCGGGTACTGAAGCTTTCTTT. It specifies CPSSLQGSGTEAFF.

Worth noting for this clonotype: This may be a read error: a much more frequent sequence differs by one nucleotide. The gene calls are TRBV30 and TRBJ2-5, with TRBD1 as a possible D gene (8 bases). Per the germline V gene, CDR1 is GTSNPN and CDR2 is SVGIG (reference sequence). Between the trimmed V and J ends, which lost 5 bases and 5 bases, there was a span of 21 bases. The CDR3 has 15 residues. In DNA, the CDR3 is TGTGCCTGGGGCGGGCTACAGGGGGGGCTGGAGACCCAGTACTTC. Protein: CAWGGLQGGLETQYF.

This clonotype was observed many times. The chain links TRBV2 to TRBJ1-2; a possible D gene is TRBD1 (6 bases). This CDR3 is built from 14 residues. The germline CDR1 and CDR2 sequences are SNHLY and FYNNEI. Trimming pared 4 bases from V and 5 bases from J, leaving 14 bases between. CDR3 DNA: TGTGCCAGCAGTGGTGACAGGCCCTCTTATGGCTACACCTTC. This codes for CASSGDRPSYGYTF.

At least ten counts were recorded for this clonotype. The chain joins TRBV6-4 to TRBJ2-2; 8 nucleotides line up with TRBD2. V lost 2 bases, J lost 2 bases, and 4 bases stayed unmatched. Germline-derived CDR1 and CDR2 are MRHNA and SNTAGT. This CDR3 contains 16 residues. Here the CDR3 reads CASSDPGLVNTGELFF. The CDR3 nucleotides are TGTGCCAGCAGTGACCCGGGACTAGTAAACACCGGGGAGCTGTTTTTT.

In this sample, this clonotype turned up many times. The J gene is TRBJ2-5, the V gene TRBV14; unclear D gene. V was shortened by 1 base and J by 0 bases, with 6 bases between the two germline ends. Germline V gene lookup returns CDR1 SGHDN and CDR2 FVKESK. This CDR3 is built from 14 residues. The CDR3 loop is CASSQAQNQETQYF. The CDR3 coding sequence is TGTGCCAGCAGCCAAGCACAGAACCAAGAGACCCAGTACTTC.

This clonotype was observed many times. The rearrangement uses TRBV28 and TRBJ1-5; D is undetermined. Germline V lookup: CDR1 MDHEN, CDR2 SYDVKM. The CDR3 extends over 14 amino acids. Trimming took 6 bases from V and 4 from J, leaving 13 bases between them. The CDR3 protein is CASSPGSSNQPQHF. The CDR3 region has the DNA TGTGCCAGCAGCCCTGGATCCAGTAATCAGCCCCAGCATTTT.